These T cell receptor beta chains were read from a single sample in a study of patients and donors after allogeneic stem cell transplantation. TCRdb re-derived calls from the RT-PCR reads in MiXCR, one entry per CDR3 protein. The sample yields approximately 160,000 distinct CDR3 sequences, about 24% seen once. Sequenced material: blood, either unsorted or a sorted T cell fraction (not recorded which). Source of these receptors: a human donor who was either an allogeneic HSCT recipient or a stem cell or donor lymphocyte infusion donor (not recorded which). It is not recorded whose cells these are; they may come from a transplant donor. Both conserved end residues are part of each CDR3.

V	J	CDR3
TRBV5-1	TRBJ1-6	CASSYETGAVTSPLHF
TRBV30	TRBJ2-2	CACPGLAGLVTGELFF
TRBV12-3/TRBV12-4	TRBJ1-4	CASSLVQALANEKLFF
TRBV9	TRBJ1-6	CASSVEPGSSYNSPLHF
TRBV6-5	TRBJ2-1	CASSPGTDNEQFF
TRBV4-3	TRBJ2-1	CASSLTTGSYNEQFF
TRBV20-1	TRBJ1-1	CSARDPGHTEAFF
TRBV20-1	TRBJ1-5	CSALPRTQPQHF
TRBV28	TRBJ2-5	CASIQRGLPDETQYF
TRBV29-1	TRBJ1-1	CVGVNTEAFF
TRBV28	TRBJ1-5	CASSLGQSSNQPQHF
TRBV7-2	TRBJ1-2	CASSTRQGVNYGYTF
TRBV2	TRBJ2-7	CASSEGDNFEQYF
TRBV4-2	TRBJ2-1	CASSPLADSSYNEQFF
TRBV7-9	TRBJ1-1	CASSLIALESNTEAFF
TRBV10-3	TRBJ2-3	CAIRTSGGSDTQYF
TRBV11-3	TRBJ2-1	CASSPPGTSGRHEQFF
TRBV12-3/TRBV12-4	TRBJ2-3	CASSFLAGVRTDTQYF
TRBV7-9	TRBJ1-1	CASSLAWQFSTEAFF
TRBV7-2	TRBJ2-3	CASSSVAGGMRDTQYF
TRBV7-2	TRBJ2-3	CASSLGLAGRIFTDTQYF
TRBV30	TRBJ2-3	CACSPWGGGTDTQYF
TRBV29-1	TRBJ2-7	CSVVRGGDEQYF
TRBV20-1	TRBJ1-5	CSAGVPRDNQPQHF
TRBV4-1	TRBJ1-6	CASSQGERVLSPLHF
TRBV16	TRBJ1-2	CASSQSGVVHGYTF
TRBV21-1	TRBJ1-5	CASSIQLGQGNQPQHF
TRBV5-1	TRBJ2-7	CASTFWTGTSYEQYF
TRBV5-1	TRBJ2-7	CASSIGNYEQYF
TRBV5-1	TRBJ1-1	CASSPRSGGGEAFF
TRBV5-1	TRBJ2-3	CASSARGNTDTQYF
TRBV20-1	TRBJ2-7	CSGFGGISYEQYF
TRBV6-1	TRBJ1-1	CASSEIMVNTEAFF
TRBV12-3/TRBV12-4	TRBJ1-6	CASSPSLGFLNSPLHF
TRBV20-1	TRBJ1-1	CSAKGSTEAFF
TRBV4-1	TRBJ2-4	CASSQDRTQYF
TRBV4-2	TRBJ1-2	CASSQGHRDRNYGYTF
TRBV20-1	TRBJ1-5	CSARKQTMDQPQHF
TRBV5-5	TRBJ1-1	CASSGQLWGAFF
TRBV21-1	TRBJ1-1	CASSKGVERGTEAFF
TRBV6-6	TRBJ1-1	CASSYSIQMWTEAFF
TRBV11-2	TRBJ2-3	CASSLVLNPRSSTDTQYF
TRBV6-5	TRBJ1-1	CASSYGRDYTEAFF
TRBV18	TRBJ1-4	CASSPGEGEKLFF
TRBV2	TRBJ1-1	CASSRTPEAFF
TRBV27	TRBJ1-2	CASSLWWGFYGYTF